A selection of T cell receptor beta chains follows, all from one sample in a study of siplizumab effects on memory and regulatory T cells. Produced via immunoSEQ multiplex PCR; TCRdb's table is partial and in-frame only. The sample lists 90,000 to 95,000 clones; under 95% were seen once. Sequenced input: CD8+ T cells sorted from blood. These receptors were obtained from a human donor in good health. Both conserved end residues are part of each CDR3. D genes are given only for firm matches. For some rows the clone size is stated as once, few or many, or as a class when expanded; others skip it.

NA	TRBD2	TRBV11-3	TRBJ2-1	CASSPRWTSGRGAYNEQFF	TGTGCCAGCAGCCCAAGGTGGACTAGCGGGAGGGGGGCCTACAATGAGCAGTTCTTC
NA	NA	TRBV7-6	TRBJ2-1	CASSRGSSYNEQFF	TGTGCCAGCAGCCGCGGTAGCTCCTACAATGAGCAGTTCTTC
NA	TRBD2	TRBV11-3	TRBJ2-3	CASSLDLLAGGTDTQYF	TGTGCCAGCAGCTTAGATCTACTAGCGGGCGGCACAGATACGCAGTATTTT
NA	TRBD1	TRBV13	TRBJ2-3	CASSLGQGLGDTQYF	TGTGCCAGCAGCCTCGGACAGGGCCTTGGGGATACGCAGTATTTT
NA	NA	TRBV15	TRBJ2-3	CATSSFTDTQYF	TGTGCCACCAGCAGCTTCACAGATACGCAGTATTTT
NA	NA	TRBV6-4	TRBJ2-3	CASSEAQTGTDTQYF	TGTGCCAGCAGTGAGGCACAGACTGGCACAGATACGCAGTATTTT
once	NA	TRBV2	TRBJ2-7	CASSESTRLYEQYF	TGTGCCAGCAGTGAGTCGACAAGACTCTACGAGCAGTACTTC
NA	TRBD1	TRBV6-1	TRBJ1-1	CASSDGTALNTEAFF	TGTGCCAGCAGTGACGGGACAGCCTTGAACACTGAAGCTTTCTTT
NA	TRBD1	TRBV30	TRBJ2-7	CAWRPRGTVYEQYF	TGTGCCTGGAGACCTCGAGGGACAGTCTACGAGCAGTACTTC
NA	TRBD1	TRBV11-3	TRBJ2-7	CASSPRDRVYEQYF	TGTGCCAGCAGCCCCCGGGACAGGGTCTACGAGCAGTACTTC
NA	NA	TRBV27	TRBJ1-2	CASSLSRGHGYGYTF	TGTGCCAGCAGTTTATCACGGGGGCATGGGTATGGCTACACCTTC
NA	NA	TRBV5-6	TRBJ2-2	CASSLDSQVGNTGELFF	TGTGCCAGCAGCTTGGATTCGCAGGTGGGAAACACCGGGGAGCTGTTTTTT
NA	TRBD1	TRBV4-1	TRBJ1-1	CASSHTGETEAFF	TGCGCCAGCAGCCACACAGGGGAGACTGAAGCTTTCTTT
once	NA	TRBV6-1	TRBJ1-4	CASSDSPDWEEKLFF	TGTGCCAGCAGTGATTCGCCAGATTGGGAGGAAAAACTGTTTTTT
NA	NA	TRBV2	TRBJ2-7	CASSVGVGEQYF	TGTGCCAGCAGTGTCGGGGTGGGCGAGCAGTACTTC
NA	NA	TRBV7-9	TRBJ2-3	CASSLASRDSTDTQYF	TGCGCCAGCAGCTTAGCGTCCCGGGATAGCACAGATACGCAGTATTTT
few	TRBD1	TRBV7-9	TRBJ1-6	CASSLLWDSDSPLHF	TGTGCCAGCAGCTTACTTTGGGACAGCGATTCACCCCTCCACTTT
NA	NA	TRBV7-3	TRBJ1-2	CASSLSGLAPTF	TGTGCCAGCAGCTTATCGGGGTTGGCACCCACCTTC
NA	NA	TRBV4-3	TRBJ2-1	CASSQESGRTAHEQFF	TGCGCCAGCAGCCAAGAAAGCGGTCGGACGGCACATGAGCAGTTCTTC
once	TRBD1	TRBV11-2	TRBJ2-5	CASSWDRGGGETQYF	TGTGCCAGCAGCTGGGACAGGGGAGGAGGAGAGACCCAGTACTTC
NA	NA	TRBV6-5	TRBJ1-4	CASSYSGGTNEKLFF	TGTGCCAGCAGTTACTCGGGCGGAACTAATGAAAAACTGTTTTTT
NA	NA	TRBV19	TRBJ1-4	CASSFYGRYEKLFF	TGTGCCAGTAGTTTCTACGGGCGTTATGAAAAACTGTTTTTT
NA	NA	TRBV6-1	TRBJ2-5	CASTQGPVGETQYF	TGTGCCAGCACCCAAGGGCCCGTGGGGGAGACCCAGTACTTC
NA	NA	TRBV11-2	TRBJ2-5	CASSYGQRQETQYF	TGTGCCAGCAGCTACGGACAGAGACAAGAGACCCAGTACTTC
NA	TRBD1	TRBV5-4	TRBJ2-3	CAGGQATDTQYF	TGTGCCGGCGGACAGGCGACAGATACGCAGTATTTT
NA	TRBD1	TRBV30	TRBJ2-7	CAWSSGTGGNEQYF	TGTGCCTGGAGCTCCGGGACAGGGGGTAACGAGCAGTACTTC
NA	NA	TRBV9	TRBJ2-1	CASSVSTGANYNEQFF	TGTGCCAGCAGCGTCTCGACAGGAGCTAACTACAATGAGCAGTTCTTC
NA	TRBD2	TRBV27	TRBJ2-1	CASSLADTGGLEQFF	TGTGCCAGCAGTTTAGCGGACACGGGAGGGTTGGAGCAGTTCTTC
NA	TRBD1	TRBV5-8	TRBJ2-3	CASSLGTGGAGTDTQYF	TGTGCCAGCAGCTTGGGGACAGGGGGCGCAGGCACAGATACGCAGTATTTT
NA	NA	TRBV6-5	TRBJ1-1	CASSYSRRSTAEAFF	TGTGCCAGCAGTTACTCGCGACGTAGTACCGCTGAAGCTTTCTTT
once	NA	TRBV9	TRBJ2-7	CASSVGKDRTSYEQYF	TGTGCCAGCAGCGTAGGGAAGGACCGGACCTCCTACGAGCAGTACTTC
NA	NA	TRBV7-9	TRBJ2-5	CASSGVGLQETQYF	TGTGCCAGCAGCGGCGTCGGGCTTCAAGAGACCCAGTACTTC
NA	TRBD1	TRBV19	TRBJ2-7	CASSMGTGGEQYF	TGTGCCAGTAGTATGGGGACAGGGGGCGAGCAGTACTTC
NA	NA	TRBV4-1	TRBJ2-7	CASRQAHSVSYEQYF	TGCGCCAGCAGACAAGCGCACAGCGTCTCCTACGAGCAGTACTTC
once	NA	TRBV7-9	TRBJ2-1	CASSSPEEQFF	TGTGCCAGCAGCTCTCCGGAGGAGCAGTTCTTC
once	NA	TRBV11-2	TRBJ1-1	CASSLGTASWAFF	TGTGCCAGCAGCTTAGGGACAGCCAGTTGGGCTTTCTTT
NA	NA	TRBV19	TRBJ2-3	CASSISEGFTDTQYF	TGTGCCAGTAGTATATCGGAGGGATTCACAGATACGCAGTATTTT
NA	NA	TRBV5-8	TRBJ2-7	CASSLGGLSYEQYF	TGTGCCAGCAGCTTGGGTGGACTTTCCTACGAGCAGTACTTC
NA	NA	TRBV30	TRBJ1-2	CAWSPQVAGYTF	TGTGCCTGGAGTCCCCAGGTAGCTGGCTACACCTTC
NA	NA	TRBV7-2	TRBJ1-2	CASSFGGASGYTF	TGTGCCAGCAGCTTCGGAGGGGCAAGCGGCTACACCTTC
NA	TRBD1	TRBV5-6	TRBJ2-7	CASSTWGQGAYEQYF	TGTGCCAGCAGCACTTGGGGACAGGGGGCGTACGAGCAGTACTTC
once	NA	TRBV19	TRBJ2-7	CASSVTTGYDEQYF	TGTGCCAGTAGTGTGACGACAGGCTATGACGAGCAGTACTTC
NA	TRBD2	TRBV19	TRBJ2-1	CASSRASGLLVEQFF	TGTGCCAGTAGTCGGGCTAGCGGTCTGCTAGTCGAGCAGTTCTTC
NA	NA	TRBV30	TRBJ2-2	CAWSVPLTGELFF	TGTGCCTGGAGTGTCCCTCTCACCGGGGAGCTGTTTTTT
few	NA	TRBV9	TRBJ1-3	CASSAPRNTIYF	TGTGCCAGCAGCGCACCAAGAAACACCATATATTTT
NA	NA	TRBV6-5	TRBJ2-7	CASSYSITGNPYEQYF	TGTGCCAGCAGTTACTCGATCACCGGGAATCCCTACGAGCAGTACTTC
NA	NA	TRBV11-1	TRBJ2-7	CASSFGGTGVLLAGEQYF	TGTGCCAGCAGCTTTGGGGGGACTGGAGTATTACTTGCAGGGGAGCAGTACTTC